This T cell receptor beta chain emerged from a study of cytomegalovirus exposure and HLA in healthy donors. Whole-study results and caveats: 164 TCR beta chains were listed as cytomegalovirus-associated. Equally common other TCR beta chains were less clonally expanded than HLA-associated ones, a later analysis found.

The CDR3 loop spans 14 amino acids. Trimming pared 2 bases from V and 0 bases from J, leaving 7 bases between. Germline loops: CDR1 KGHSH, CDR2 LQKENI. Primers for the PCR totalled 60 Vbeta and 13 Jbeta. The method was immunoSEQ multiplex PCR; TCRdb's version includes in-frame clones alone and lacks a portion of them. Of some 120,000 clones listed, more than 60% were seen once; the top ten hold more than 7%. In regard to this clone: The target antigen is unknown.

The chain combines TRBV18 with TRBJ1-1; D remains unclear. This clonotype originated in a woman aged 50 to 65 in good health and CMV-seropositive. Material for sequencing was PBMCs. CDR3 sequence: CASSPVQLNTEAFF. DNA of the CDR3: TGTGCCAGCTCACCAGTACAGTTGAACACTGAAGCTTTCTTT. Full variable domain (outside the CDR3, taken from reference TRBV18 and TRBJ1-1): NAGVMQNPRHLVRRRGQEARLRCSPMKGHSHVYWYRQLPEEGLKFMVYLQKENIIDESGMPKERFSAEFPKEGPSILRIQQVVRGDSAAYFCASSPVQLNTEAFFGQGTRLTVV.